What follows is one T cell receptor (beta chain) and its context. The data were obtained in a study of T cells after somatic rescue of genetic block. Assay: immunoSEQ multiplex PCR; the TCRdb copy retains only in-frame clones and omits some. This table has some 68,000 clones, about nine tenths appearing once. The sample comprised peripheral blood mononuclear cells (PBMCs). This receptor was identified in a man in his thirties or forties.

The chain's CDR3 is CASSLNTFTDTQYF. The CDR3 DNA reads as TGCGCCAGCAGCTTAAATACGTTCACAGATACGCAGTATTTT. The genes are TRBV5-1 and TRBJ2-3; D ambiguous. V was cut by 2 bases and J by 2 bases, with 9 bases left in between. Germline CDR1 and CDR2: SGHRS and YFSETQ. CDR3 length: 14 residues.